The source of this TCR beta chain is a study of CD8 T cells in Susac syndrome (dated by TCRdb to 2018 to 2020). As for the study more broadly: Repertoire sequencing was used to test whether CD8+ T cell activation and differentiation in Susac syndrome was antigen driven. The study compared CD8+ T cell repertoire clonality among over 9 healthy donors, around 14 Susac syndrome patients and roughly 16 multiple sclerosis patients. Results and caveats for the whole study, not just this receptor: The TCR sequencing and HLA analysis was acknowledged to have included a relatively small number of individuals.

V drops 10 bases and J drops 0 bases, leaving 15 bases in between. The germline V gene (reference sequence) sets CDR1 to SGHNT and CDR2 to YYREEE. Reading from cysteine to phenylalanine, the CDR3 counts 14 amino acids. Only the CDR3 part of the read is kept: 42 bases, read in frame from the first base. Remarks on this clonotype: Its antigen is still unknown. Base qualities are not recorded, but no much larger clone differs from it by a single base.

Peripheral blood CD8+ and CD4+ T cells from healthy donors, Susac syndrome patients and multiple sclerosis patients were profiled using high-throughput TCR beta sequencing. Multiple sclerosis controls were treatment-naive patients with stable or active relapsing-remitting disease fulfilling revised McDonald criteria. CD8+ TEMRA cells were enriched by FACS, while bulk CD8+ and CD4+ T cells were purified by magnetic negative isolation. Blood was drawn into EDTA tubes, processed within 24 hours, and PBMCs were isolated by density gradient centrifugation. PBMCs intended for TCR sequencing were cryopreserved in liquid nitrogen and thawed later in a water bath at 37 degrees C. A purity of at least 90% was achieved for sorted or isolated CD4+, CD8+ and CD8+ TEMRA cells. RNA was extracted with the RNeasy kit and about 0.5 to 1 ug was reverse transcribed using random hexamers. The immunoSEQ multiplex PCR assay, which covers 54 Vbeta and 13 Jbeta segments, was used to amplify TCR beta CDR3 regions. PCR amplification bias was corrected by using a synthetic template baseline for primer optimization and computational correction. Turning to the authors' computational methods: Reads were annotated to V, D and J genes per IMGT and analyzed with immunoSEQ Analyzer, keeping only productive sequences. Clonality was calculated as one minus the Shannon entropy normalized by log2 of the number of productive unique sequences. For each patient and control, public and private clones were evaluated within the 100 most prevalent clones. Clones were defined as Susac-specific when absent from the healthy and MS cohorts, from fewer than 1,200 published viral clones and from other ImmuneACCESS disease sequences. TCRdb redid the processing of the public reads, applying fastp at Q25 and MiXCR, and retained in-frame beta chains. Rows merge per CDR3 protein into single entries with the most common DNA and genes. TCRdb's processing, not the authors', yielded these V and J calls. The sample yields around 170,000 distinct CDR3 sequences; 85% to 95% were counted once. The biggest ten clones account for less than 0.2% of the sample.

The chain uses TRBV5-4 and TRBJ2-3, with the D gene uncertain. This sequence originates from a human donor with multiple sclerosis. The sequenced sample was CD8+ T cells from PBMCs. The DNA reads TGTGCCGTAGCAGCTCCCCCCAGCACAGATACGCAGTATTTT. Translated, it gives CAVAAPPSTDTQYF. Joined to the reference TRBV5-4 and TRBJ2-3 proteins, this CDR3 gives the full variable domain: ETGVTQSPTHLIKTRGQQVTLRCSSQSGHNTVSWYQQALGQGPQFIFQYYREEENGRGNFPPRFSGLQFPNYSSELNVNALELDDSALYLCAVAAPPSTDTQYFGPGTRLTVL.